The entry below gives a single T cell receptor beta chain sequence along with its context. Its antigen is not identified. All patients relapsed after autologous stem cell transplantation, and brentuximab vedotin exposure varied. Relapsed/refractory classical Hodgkin lymphoma patients had complete, partial or progressive responses. Sequencing was performed with immunoSEQ multiplex PCR; in TCRdb, only in-frame clones are kept and a portion is missing. The repertoire includes about 93,000 clones, 80% to 90% of them detected once, and approximately 15% sits in the top ten. This record belongs to a study of PD-1 blockade in classical Hodgkin lymphoma. Study-wide findings and caveats: Reported baseline diversity: healthy donors highest, relapsed/refractory patients lowest.

V was shortened by 7 bases and J by 1 base, with 14 bases between the two germline ends. This CDR3 region has 16 residues. From germline, CDR1 is LNHDA and CDR2 SQIVND (reference sequence). This receptor was taken from a human donor with classical Hodgkin lymphoma. The sequenced sample was peripheral blood mononuclear cells (PBMCs), obtained before the second cycle of nivolumab. The rearrangement joins TRBV19 to TRBJ2-6; D unclear. As DNA, the CDR3 is TGTGCCAGTATCCCCTCCGGGCAGTCTGGGGCCAACGTCCTGACTTTC. It codes for CASIPSGQSGANVLTF.